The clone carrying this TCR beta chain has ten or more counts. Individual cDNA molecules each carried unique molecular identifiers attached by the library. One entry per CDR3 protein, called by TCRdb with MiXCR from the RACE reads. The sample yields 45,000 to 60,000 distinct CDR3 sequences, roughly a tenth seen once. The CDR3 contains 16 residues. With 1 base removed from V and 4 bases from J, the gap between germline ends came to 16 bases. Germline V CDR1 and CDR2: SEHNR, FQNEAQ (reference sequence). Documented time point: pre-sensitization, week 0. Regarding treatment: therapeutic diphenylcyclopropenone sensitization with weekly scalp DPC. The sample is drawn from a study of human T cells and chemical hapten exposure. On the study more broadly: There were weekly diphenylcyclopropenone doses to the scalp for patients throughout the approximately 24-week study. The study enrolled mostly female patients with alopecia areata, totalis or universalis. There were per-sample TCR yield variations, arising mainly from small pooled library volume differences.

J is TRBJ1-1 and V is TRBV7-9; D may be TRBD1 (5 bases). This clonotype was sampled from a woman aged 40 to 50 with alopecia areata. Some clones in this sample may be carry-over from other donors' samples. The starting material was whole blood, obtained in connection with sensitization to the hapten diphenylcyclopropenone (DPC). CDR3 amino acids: CASSLGWGDRVTEAFF. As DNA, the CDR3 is TGTGCCAGCAGCTTAGGATGGGGGGATAGGGTCACTGAAGCTTTCTTT.